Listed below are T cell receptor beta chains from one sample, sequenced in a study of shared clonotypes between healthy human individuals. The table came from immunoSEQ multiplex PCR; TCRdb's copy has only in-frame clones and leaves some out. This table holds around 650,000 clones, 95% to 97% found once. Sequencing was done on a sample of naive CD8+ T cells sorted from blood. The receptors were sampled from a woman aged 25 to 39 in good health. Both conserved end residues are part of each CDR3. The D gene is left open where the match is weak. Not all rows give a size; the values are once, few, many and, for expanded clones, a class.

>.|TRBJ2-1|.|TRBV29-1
TGCAGTGCGGTCTCCTACAATGAGCAGTTCTTC
CSAVSYNEQFF
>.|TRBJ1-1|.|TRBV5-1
TGCGCCAGCAGCTTGCTTCGAGGGGCGAACACTGAAGCTTTCTTT
CASSLLRGANTEAFF
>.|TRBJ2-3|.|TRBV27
TGTGCCAGCAGTTTTCGGGACGGAAACACAGATACGCAGTATTTT
CASSFRDGNTDTQYF
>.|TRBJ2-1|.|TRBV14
TGTGCCAGCAGCCAAGACGGCAATAGGGGGGAGCAGTTCTTC
CASSQDGNRGEQFF
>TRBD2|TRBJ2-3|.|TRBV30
TGTGCCTGGGTCTCGGGGGGTATTAGCACAGATACGCAGTATTTT
CAWVSGGISTDTQYF
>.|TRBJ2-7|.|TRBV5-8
TGTGCCAGCAGCGCGATGGTCTACGAGCAGTACTTC
CASSAMVYEQYF
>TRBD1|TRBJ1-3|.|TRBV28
TGTGCCAGCAGTCCGACAGGGGGCGCGGGCAACACCATATATTTT
CASSPTGGAGNTIYF
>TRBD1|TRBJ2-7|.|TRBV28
TGTGCCAGCAGTTTGACAGGGTACACCTACGAGCAGTACTTC
CASSLTGYTYEQYF
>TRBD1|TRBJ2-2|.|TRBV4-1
TGCGCCAGCAGCCAGTTCGACAGGGCCGGGGAGCTGTTTTTT
CASSQFDRAGELFF
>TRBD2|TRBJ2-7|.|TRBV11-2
TGTGCCAGCAGCTATAGCGGGAGCCGGTACGAGCAGTACTTC
CASSYSGSRYEQYF
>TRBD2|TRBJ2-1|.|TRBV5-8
TGTGCCAGCAGCTTTAATCTGGGACTAGCGGGAGAAAACTTTGAGCAGTTCTTC
CASSFNLGLAGENFEQFF
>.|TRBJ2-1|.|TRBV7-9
TGTGCCAGCAGCTTAGACCACTACAATGAGCAGTTCTTC
CASSLDHYNEQFF
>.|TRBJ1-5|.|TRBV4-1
TGCGCCAGCAGCCAAAACTCGTATCAGCCCCAGCATTTT
CASSQNSYQPQHF
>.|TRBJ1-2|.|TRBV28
TGTGCCAGCAGTTTATCACCCTTCTATGGCTACACCTTC
CASSLSPFYGYTF
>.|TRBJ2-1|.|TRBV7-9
TGTGCCAGCAGCCCGACGGAAGGGGACCATGAGCAGTTCTTC
CASSPTEGDHEQFF
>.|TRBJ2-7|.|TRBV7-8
TGTGCCAGCAGCACAGGTGGGCGTGGGGGGAAAGCCTACGAGCAGTACTTC
CASSTGGRGGKAYEQYF
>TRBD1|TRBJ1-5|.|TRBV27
TGTGCCAGCAGTTTCCAGGGGGGGAATCAGCCCCAGCATTTT
CASSFQGGNQPQHF
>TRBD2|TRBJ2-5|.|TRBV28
TGTGCCAGCAGTTTCCTAGCGGGCGCCTTTGGGCAAGAGACCCAGTACTTC
CASSFLAGAFGQETQYF
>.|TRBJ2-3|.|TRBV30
TGTGCCTGGAGTGTACTCCGACCGGGGAGAGTCGGCACAGATACGCAGTATTTT
CAWSVLRPGRVGTDTQYF
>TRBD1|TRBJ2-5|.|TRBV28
TGTGCCAGCAGTTTATTCCGGGACAGGGTAGGAGAGACCCAGTACTTC
CASSLFRDRVGETQYF
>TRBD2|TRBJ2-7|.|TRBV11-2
TGTGCCAGCACCCTCTTCGCGGGAGAGGAGGGGGAGCAGTACTTC
CASTLFAGEEGEQYF
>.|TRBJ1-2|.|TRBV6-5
TGTGCCACTCTCAACTCGGGGGGCTACACCTTC
CATLNSGGYTF
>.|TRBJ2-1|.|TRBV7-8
TGTGCCAGCAGCTTAACTTCGCCAGGGACTTTAAATGAGCAGTTCTTC
CASSLTSPGTLNEQFF
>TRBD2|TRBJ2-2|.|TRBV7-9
TGTGCCAGCATCACTAGCGGGAAGAACACCGGGGAGCTGTTTTTT
CASITSGKNTGELFF
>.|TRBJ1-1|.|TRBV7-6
TGTGCCAGCAGCTTAGGAGGAACAGGGACGGCTTTCTTT
CASSLGGTGTAFF
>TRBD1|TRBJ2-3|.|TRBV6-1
TGTGCCAGCAGGGGGACAGGGGCAGATACGCAGTATTTT
CASRGTGADTQYF
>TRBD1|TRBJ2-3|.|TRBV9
TGTGCCAGCAGCCTAGACAGGGTATCGACAGATACGCAGTATTTT
CASSLDRVSTDTQYF
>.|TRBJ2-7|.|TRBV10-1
TGCGCCAGCAGCGGATCGACAGGAAACTACGAGCAGTACTTC
CASSGSTGNYEQYF
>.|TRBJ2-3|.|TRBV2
TGTGCCAGCAGCCCCTGGGGGGGCAGAGCAGATACGCAGTATTTT
CASSPWGGRADTQYF
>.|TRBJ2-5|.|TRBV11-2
TGTGCCAGCAGCTTTCAAGAGACCCAGTACTTC
CASSFQETQYF
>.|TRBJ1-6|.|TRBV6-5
TGTGCCAGCAGTTATGGGGGCCCCACTTCACCCCTCCACTTT
CASSYGGPTSPLHF
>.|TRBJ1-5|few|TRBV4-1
TGCGCCAGCAGCCAAGATAATTCGGCAGTTTATCAGCCCCAGCATTTT
CASSQDNSAVYQPQHF
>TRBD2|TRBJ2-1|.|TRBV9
TGTGCCAGCAGCGATAGAAACGGACTAGCGGGAAGGTTCCCGTACAATGAGCAGTTCTTC
CASSDRNGLAGRFPYNEQFF